A selection of T cell receptor beta chains follows, all from one sample in a study of cytomegalovirus exposure and HLA in healthy donors. Sequencing used immunoSEQ multiplex PCR; TCRdb keeps in-frame clones, though not all of them. The sample contains about 130,000 clones, 60% to 80% of which appear only once. Sequencing was performed on PBMCs. The source is a man aged 30-40 years in good health and CMV-seronegative. Each CDR3 is given with its conserved first and last residue.

j_gene	v_gene	len	CDR3aa
TRBJ1-1	TRBV7-9	15	CASSLGPRLNTEAFF
TRBJ1-2	TRBV28	11	CASSTTRGYTF
TRBJ2-1	TRBV7-3	15	CASSLLAGARTEQFF
TRBJ1-2	TRBV4-1	15	CASSQVGGQPLGYTF
TRBJ1-1	TRBV7-2	14	CASSLRGKLSEAFF
TRBJ2-2	TRBV27	17	CASSSPTSGGVTGELFF
TRBJ1-6	TRBV18	13	CASSQGGGSPLHF
TRBJ1-2	TRBV7-9	15	CASSLGLNLLYGYTF
TRBJ2-5	TRBV10-1	16	CASSEFGGSTLETQYF
TRBJ2-2	TRBV6-4	14	CASSRTSATGELFF
TRBJ1-6	TRBV6-5	14	CASSGWIGGSPLHF
TRBJ2-2	TRBV19	15	CASRGRLAGTGELFF
TRBJ1-1	TRBV4-3	15	CASRRLEGTNTEAFF
TRBJ2-3	TRBV7-2	16	CASTLRFSGVTDTQYF
TRBJ1-1	TRBV27	15	CASSSHDRVDTEAFF
TRBJ1-2	TRBV5-6	13	CASSLVAESNYTF
TRBJ1-1	TRBV7-9	13	CASSLVDSTEAFF
TRBJ1-2	TRBV5-4	16	CASRSTGTENFYGYTF
TRBJ2-7	TRBV5-4	15	CASSLYLAGSYEQYF
TRBJ2-7	TRBV5-4	14	CASSIPLRTKEQYF
TRBJ1-1	TRBV18	16	CASSPPGRSLNTEAFF
TRBJ1-1	TRBV5-1	14	CASSLRRVTAEAFF
TRBJ1-6	TRBV6-5	14	CASNDGQGGSPLHF
TRBJ2-1	TRBV7-9	16	CASSLVGLGSYNEQFF
TRBJ1-1	TRBV11-2	14	CASSLPRGGTEAFF
TRBJ1-6	TRBV5-1	16	CASSLMDLGGNSPLHF
TRBJ2-5	TRBV4-1	17	CASSPTALGGGRETQYF
TRBJ1-2	TRBV7-9	15	CSSSNDAGGDYGYTF
TRBJ2-1	TRBV4-2	16	CASSPGTSGDWDEQFF
TRBJ1-2	TRBV6-6	16	CASSFAGQGGIYGYTF
TRBJ2-6	TRBV6-1	15	CASRTGASGANVLTF
TRBJ2-7	TRBV2	13	CASRSGGAGEQYF